This entry is about one T cell receptor (beta chain). The CDR3 has 15 residues. Trimming removed 2 bases from V and 4 bases from J, with 11 bases in between. Germline V gene sequence: CDR1 MNHEY, CDR2 SVGAGI. The data stem from a study of blood T cell repertoires in COVID-19. Study overall: T cells, B-cell-depleted T cells, or PBMCs supplied cDNA or gDNA.

Clones were read by immunoSEQ multiplex PCR, and TCRdb kept only the in-frame ones, dropping some. In the table there are about 200,000 clones, about 78% of which are singletons. This clonotype originated in a woman in her seventies with acute or convalescent COVID-19. Sequencing was done on a sample of peripheral blood. V gene TRBV6-5 combines with J gene TRBJ1-4, with a possible D match to TRBD1 (6 bases). In nucleotides, the CDR3 is TGTGCCAGCAGTTACGCACAGGGCGGTAATGAAAAACTGTTTTTT. Translation: CASSYAQGGNEKLFF.